This paragraph covers one TCR beta chain sequence. Each CDR3 protein gets one entry after TCRdb re-called the PCR reads with MiXCR. The sample lists roughly 15,000 distinct CDR3 sequences, under 55% occurring once. Time point in this sample: before preoperative PTX-NDP chemotherapy. These data are taken from a study of esophageal squamous cell carcinoma under preoperative chemotherapy. As for the study in general: TCR repertoires were profiled from both peripheral blood T cells and tumor-infiltrating lymphocytes.

Per germline, CDR1 SGHRS and CDR2 YFSETQ. V was shortened by 0 bases and J by 0 bases, with 19 bases between the two germline ends. The CDR3 contains 19 residues. The TCR was taken from a human donor with esophageal squamous cell carcinoma. The donor label of this sample is uncertain. This specimen was collected from a patient given preoperative chemotherapy. The gene calls are TRBV5-1 and TRBJ2-4, with D possibly matching TRBD2 (5 bases). DNA of the CDR3: TGCGCCAGCAGCTTGGATACCTCGACGGGGTTGCTAGCCAAAAACATTCAGTACTTC. Its translation: CASSLDTSTGLLAKNIQYF.